Here is one TCR beta chain with its context. This clonotype showed up just a few times. The antigen it recognizes is unknown. No base-level quality is on record; no much larger clone is a single base apart. The germline V gene provides CDR1 MNHEY and CDR2 SVGAGI. Measured from the cysteine to the phenylalanine, the CDR3 is 13 residues long. The only DNA kept is the CDR3, 39 bases in frame from the first base. V loses 10 bases of germline sequence and J loses 5 bases, and the interval between the two ends is 17 bases. The entry originates in a study of T-cell memory formation after mild COVID-19 (dated by TCRdb to the early 2020s). Concerning the study at large: TCR sequence clusters from the two donors were found to be largely donor specific. In a couple of donors, T-cell clones that expanded and contracted after mild COVID-19 were followed by sequencing TCRalpha and TCRbeta repertoires longitudinally. The cohort comprised two young, previously healthy adult volunteers, one female and one male. Paper-wide results and their limitations: Balanced CD4/CD8 phenotypes were observed for clones contracting from day 15 to 85, whereas a bias towards CD4+ was observed for a second wave of clones expanding from day 15 to 37. Some responding clones were found in pre-infection memory, which suggests that pre-existing cross-reactive memory T cells took part in the SARS-CoV-2 response. The study included only a couple of mild cases, and larger cohorts that include severe cases with pre-infection samples were judged to be necessary. Contracting CD4+ clones were found mainly in CM and EM memory subsets, while CD8+ clones were enriched in EMRA. The second-wave clones that peaked on day 37 were not confirmed to be SARS-CoV-2 specific.

Instrument on record: Illumina NovaSeq 6000. TCRalpha and TCRbeta cDNA libraries were built by 5'RACE with constant-segment primers, adding sample barcodes and unique molecular identifiers. RNA was extracted from every sample with Trizol reagent. Library amplification was performed in two PCR steps, and a second sample barcode and Illumina TruSeq adapters were introduced in the second step. The libraries were sequenced on an Illumina NovaSeq using 2 x 150 bp paired-end reads. The study's own analysis went as follows. With migec v1.2.7, reads were demultiplexed and then collapsed into UMI-guided consensus sequences. Using mixcr v2.1.11, UMI consensuses were aligned to TRA and TRB V and J templates and then assembled into clonotypes. A clonotype was counted as expanded or contracted only if both edgeR and NoisET called the change significant, with noise models trained on biological replicates. For edgeR calls, a false discovery rate-adjusted p below 0.01 and a log2 fold-change threshold of 1 were applied. As an exploratory analysis of dynamics, PCA with hierarchical clustering was applied to max-normalized trajectories of the 1000 most abundant clonotypes. Separately sequenced CD4+ and CD8+ repertoires were used to assign the CD4 or CD8 phenotype of responding clones. The public reads were reanalyzed by TCRdb: fastp trimming at Q25, MiXCR alignment, in-frame beta chains only. Each entry merges the rows of one CDR3 protein and shows their most common DNA and genes. Here the V and J calls rest on TCRdb's processing, not on the authors' analysis. Across this sample there are a few hundred thousand distinct CDR3 sequences, with roughly a tenth seen only once. Jointly, the top ten make up roughly 3% of the sample.

Ficoll-Paque density gradient centrifugation was used to isolate PBMCs. The chain is assembled from TRBV6-5 and TRBJ2-5; TRBD1 could be the D gene, as 6 bases match. Sequencing used PBMCs or a T cell subset sorted from them (not recorded which). This clonotype was obtained from a man aged 18-30 years who had mild COVID-19 (a few samples of this study predate the infection). The sample titles of this study are shuffled in the database, so cell type and time point are left out; the donor was told from shared clones. The DNA sequence is TGTGCCACCTCTAGGGGGTCGTGGGAGACCCAGTACTTC. This yields the protein CATSRGSWETQYF.